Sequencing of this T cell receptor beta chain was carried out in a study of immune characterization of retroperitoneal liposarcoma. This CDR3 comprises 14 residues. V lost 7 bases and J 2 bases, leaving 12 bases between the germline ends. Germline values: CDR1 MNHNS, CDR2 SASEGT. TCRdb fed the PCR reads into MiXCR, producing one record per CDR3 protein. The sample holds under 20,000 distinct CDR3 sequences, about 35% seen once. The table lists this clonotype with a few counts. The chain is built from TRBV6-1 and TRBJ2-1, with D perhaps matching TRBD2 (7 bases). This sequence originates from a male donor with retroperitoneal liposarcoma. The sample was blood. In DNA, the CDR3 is TGTGCCAGCATACGAGGGGGGGCCTACAATGAGCAGTTCTTC. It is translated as CASIRGGAYNEQFF.